This T cell receptor (beta chain) emerged from a study of Ad26.COV2.S vaccination and SARS-CoV-2 variants. The method was immunoSEQ multiplex PCR; TCRdb's version includes in-frame clones alone and lacks a portion of them. The sample holds some 410,000 clones, over 80% seen once. There are 12 residues in the CDR3. V shed 9 bases and J 7 bases; nucleotides not matched to a gene: 8. The germline gives CDR1 MNHEY, CDR2 SVGAGI. The treatment was: approximately 18 received Ad26.COV2.S at low or high dose, single or two shots; a few received placebo; per-sample allocation not given. Samples were taken on day 63 after the first vaccine or placebo injection.

Sequencing was performed on peripheral blood, taken in a trial of Ad26.COV2.S vaccine versus placebo. J is TRBJ2-7 and V is TRBV6-5; 8 nucleotides align to TRBD1. This sequence was found in a person aged 18 to 65 who received the Ad26.COV2.S COVID-19 vaccine or a placebo. The CDR3 sequence: CASKTGAKEQYF. The CDR3 bases are TGTGCCAGTAAGACAGGGGCTAAAGAGCAGTACTTC.